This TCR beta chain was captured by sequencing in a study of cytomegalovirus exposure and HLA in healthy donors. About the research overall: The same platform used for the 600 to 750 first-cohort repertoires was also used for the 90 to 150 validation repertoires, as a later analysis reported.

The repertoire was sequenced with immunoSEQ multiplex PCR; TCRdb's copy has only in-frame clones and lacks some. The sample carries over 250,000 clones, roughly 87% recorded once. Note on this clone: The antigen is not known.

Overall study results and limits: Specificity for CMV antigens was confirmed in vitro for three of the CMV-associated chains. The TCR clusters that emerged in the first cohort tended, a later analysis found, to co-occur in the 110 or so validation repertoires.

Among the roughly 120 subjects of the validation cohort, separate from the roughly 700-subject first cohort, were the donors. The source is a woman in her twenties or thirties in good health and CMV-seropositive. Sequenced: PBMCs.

DNA of the CDR3: TGTGCCAGCAGAGACACAGGAAACTATGGCTACACCTTC. Translated, it gives CASRDTGNYGYTF. V gene TRBV6-6 combines with J gene TRBJ1-2; TRBD1 might be the D (5 bases). This CDR3 comprises 13 residues. Germline lookup yields CDR1 MNHNY and CDR2 SVGAGI (reference sequence). The V and J ends lost 6 bases and 2 bases respectively, with 10 bases between them.